This TCR beta chain came from a study of Ad26.COV2.S vaccination and SARS-CoV-2 variants. The treatment is: 19 received Ad26.COV2.S at low or high dose, single or two shots; several received placebo; per-sample allocation not given. All samples were drawn on day 63, counting from the first vaccine or placebo injection. Remarks on this clone: Its antigen remains unknown.

Only in-frame clones appear in the TCRdb table, and some are missing; sequencing was by immunoSEQ multiplex PCR. In the table there are some 370,000 clones, 83% of which are singletons. Findings and limits, study-wide: Reported post-vaccination CD8+ and CD4+ T cell responses to spike showed substantial breadth.

Sequences were derived from peripheral blood, sampled in a trial of Ad26.COV2.S vaccine versus placebo. This sequence was found in a person between 18 and 65 years old who received the Ad26.COV2.S COVID-19 vaccine or a placebo.

The CDR3 reads CASSLGAGGPDSPLHF. CDR3 bases: TGTGCCAGCAGTTTAGGGGCTGGGGGGCCGGATTCACCCCTCCACTTT. The V call is TRBV27, the J call TRBJ1-6; maybe TRBD1 (6 bases). Trimming stripped 2 bases from V and 8 bases from J, with 16 bases between. The germline gives CDR1 MNHEY, CDR2 SMNVEV (reference sequence). There are 16 residues in the CDR3.